These T cell receptor beta chains were read from a single sample in a study of T cells in Graves' hyperthyroidism and ophthalmopathy. TCRdb reanalysed the multiplex PCR reads using MiXCR and keeps one entry per CDR3 protein. The profile shows 500,000 to 800,000 distinct CDR3 sequences, more than 12% of them singletons. The sequenced sample consisted of blood. The receptor set was obtained from a woman aged 45 to 65 with Graves' ophthalmopathy. The CDR3 runs from the conserved cysteine through the conserved F or W. Each record gives: clone size, D gene, V gene, J gene, CDR3 DNA, CDR3 protein. A D gene is named only where the DNA matches it firmly. Clone size is stated in some rows and not others, as once, few, many or a class when expanded.

size: many
D: -
V: TRBV18
J: TRBJ2-3
DNA: TGTGCCAGCTCACCATGGGGAGACCTCACAGATACGCAGTATTTT
CDR3: CASSPWGDLTDTQYF

size: many
D: TRBD1
V: TRBV7-2
J: TRBJ2-4
DNA: TGTGCCAGCAGCTTAGTTTTCGTCCGTTCAGGGGGAGACAAAAACATTCAGTACTTC
CDR3: CASSLVFVRSGGDKNIQYF

size: few
D: TRBD1
V: TRBV19
J: TRBJ1-1
DNA: TGTGCCAGTAGTATAGAGACAGGGGCTGGCCAAGCTTTCTTT
CDR3: CASSIETGAGQAFF

size: few
D: -
V: TRBV6-1
J: TRBJ2-2
DNA: TGTGCCAGCAGACTGGGGTTGGCCGGGGAGCTGTTTTTT
CDR3: CASRLGLAGELFF

size: many
D: -
V: TRBV7-9
J: TRBJ1-1
DNA: TGTGCCAGCAGGTTGGGGCCAGGGAGGGCCCGGAGGAACACTGAAGCTTTCTTT
CDR3: CASRLGPGRARRNTEAFF

size: -
D: -
V: TRBV28
J: TRBJ1-4
DNA: TGTGCCAGCAGTTTATTTTCGACTTTGGGAAAACTGTTTTTT
CDR3: CASSLFSTLGKLFF

size: few
D: -
V: TRBV4-2
J: TRBJ2-2
DNA: TGTGCCAGCAGCCAAAAGGACCCACCCGGGGAGCTGTTTTTT
CDR3: CASSQKDPPGELFF

size: many
D: -
V: TRBV30
J: TRBJ2-5
DNA: TGTGCCTGGAGTGTACGGGGGGCTGGGACCCAGTACTTC
CDR3: CAWSVRGAGTQYF

size: few
D: TRBD1
V: TRBV4-1
J: TRBJ1-5
DNA: TGCGCCAGCAGCCCACTTTACCGGGACAGACTAGACAATCAGCCCCAGCATTTT
CDR3: CASSPLYRDRLDNQPQHF

size: -
D: -
V: TRBV5-1
J: TRBJ2-3
DNA: TGCGCCAGCAGCGACGGGACCCAGGCCTTTTCTAGCACAGATACGCAGTATTTT
CDR3: CASSDGTQAFSSTDTQYF

size: -
D: TRBD1
V: TRBV29-1
J: TRBJ2-2
DNA: TGCAGCGTCGGGACAGGGGCGAACACCGGGGAGCTGTTTTTT
CDR3: CSVGTGANTGELFF

size: many
D: TRBD2
V: TRBV2
J: TRBJ2-2
DNA: TGTGCCAGCGGGAAAGACGGGGCTAGCGGGAATTTAAACACCGGGGAGCTGTTTTTT
CDR3: CASGKDGASGNLNTGELFF

size: -
D: TRBD1
V: TRBV6-2/TRBV6-3
J: TRBJ2-2
DNA: TGTGCCAGCAGCTGGACAGGGAAGGGCACCGGGGAGCTGTTTTTT
CDR3: CASSWTGKGTGELFF

size: once
D: -
V: TRBV5-1
J: TRBJ2-5
DNA: TGCGCCAGCAGCTGGGGTCTCCCAGCGGGCCAAGAGACCCAGTACTTC
CDR3: CASSWGLPAGQETQYF

size: many
D: -
V: TRBV20-1
J: TRBJ1-5
DNA: TGCAGTGCCTTAGGCTCCAATCAGCCCCAGCATTTT
CDR3: CSALGSNQPQHF